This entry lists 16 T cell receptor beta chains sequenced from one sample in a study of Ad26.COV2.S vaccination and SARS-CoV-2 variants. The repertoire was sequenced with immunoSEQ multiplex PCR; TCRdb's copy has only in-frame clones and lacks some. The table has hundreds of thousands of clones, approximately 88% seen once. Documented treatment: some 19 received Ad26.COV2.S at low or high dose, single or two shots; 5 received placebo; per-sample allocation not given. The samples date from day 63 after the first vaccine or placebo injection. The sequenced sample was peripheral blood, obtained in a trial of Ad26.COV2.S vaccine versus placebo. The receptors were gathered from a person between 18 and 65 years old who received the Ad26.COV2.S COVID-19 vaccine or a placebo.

In DNA, the CDR3 is TGTGCCAGCAGCTTGGTACAGACCGGGGAGCTGTTTTTT. This sequence encodes CASSLVQTGELFF. The chain couples TRBV5-4 to TRBJ2-2; D unclear. Germline V gene data show CDR1 as SGHNT and CDR2 as YYREEE (reference sequence). Trimming took off 0 bases at V and 5 bases at J, with 5 bases between the two ends. The CDR3 covers 13 residues.

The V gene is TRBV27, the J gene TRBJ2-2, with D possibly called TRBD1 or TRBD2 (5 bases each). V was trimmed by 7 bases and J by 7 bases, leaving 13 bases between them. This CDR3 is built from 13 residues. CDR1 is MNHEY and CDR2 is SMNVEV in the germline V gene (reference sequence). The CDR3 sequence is CASTIGTGGELFF. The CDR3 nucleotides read TGTGCCAGCACCATTGGGACCGGCGGGGAGCTGTTTTTT.

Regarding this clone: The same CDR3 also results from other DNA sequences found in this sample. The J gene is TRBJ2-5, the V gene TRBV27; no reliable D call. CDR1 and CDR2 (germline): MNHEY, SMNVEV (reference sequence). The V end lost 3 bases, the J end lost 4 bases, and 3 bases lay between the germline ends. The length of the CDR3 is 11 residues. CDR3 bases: TGTGCCAGCAGTTTGGGAGAGACCCAGTACTTC. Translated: CASSLGETQYF.

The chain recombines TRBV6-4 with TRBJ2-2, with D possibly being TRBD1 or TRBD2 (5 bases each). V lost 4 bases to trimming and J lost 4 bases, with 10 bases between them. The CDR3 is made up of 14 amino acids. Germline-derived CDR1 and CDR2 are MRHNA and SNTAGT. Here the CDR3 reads CASSVLGTTGELFF. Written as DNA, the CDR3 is TGTGCCAGCAGTGTCTTAGGGACCACCGGGGAGCTGTTTTTT.

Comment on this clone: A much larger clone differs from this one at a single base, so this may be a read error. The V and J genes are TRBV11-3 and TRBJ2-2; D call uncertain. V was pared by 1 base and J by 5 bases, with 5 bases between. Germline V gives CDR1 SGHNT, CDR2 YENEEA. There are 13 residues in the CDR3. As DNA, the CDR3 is TGTGCCAGCAGCTTAGTGGCGACCGGGGAGCTGTTTTTT. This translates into CASSLVATGELFF.

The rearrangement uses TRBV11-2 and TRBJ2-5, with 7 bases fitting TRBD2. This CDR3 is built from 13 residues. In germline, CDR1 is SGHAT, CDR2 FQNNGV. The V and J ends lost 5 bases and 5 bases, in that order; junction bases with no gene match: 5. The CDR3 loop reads CASSLTSFETQYF. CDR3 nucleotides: TGTGCCAGCAGCCTGACTAGCTTCGAGACCCAGTACTTC.

CDR3 region: CATTRDRVYEKLFF. The CDR3 DNA follows: TGTGCCACCACTCGGGACAGGGTATATGAAAAACTGTTTTTT. The chain has TRBV6-5 and TRBJ1-4, with 9 bases aligning to TRBD1. This CDR3 has 14 amino acids. The ends lost 10 bases at V and 6 bases at J; junction bases unmatched: 9. The germline CDR1 and CDR2 sequences are MNHEY and SVGAGI.

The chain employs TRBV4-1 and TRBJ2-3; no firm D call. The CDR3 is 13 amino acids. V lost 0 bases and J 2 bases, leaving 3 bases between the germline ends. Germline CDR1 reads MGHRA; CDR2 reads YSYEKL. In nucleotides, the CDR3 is TGCGCCAGCAGCCAAGATCCCACAGATACGCAGTATTTT. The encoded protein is CASSQDPTDTQYF.

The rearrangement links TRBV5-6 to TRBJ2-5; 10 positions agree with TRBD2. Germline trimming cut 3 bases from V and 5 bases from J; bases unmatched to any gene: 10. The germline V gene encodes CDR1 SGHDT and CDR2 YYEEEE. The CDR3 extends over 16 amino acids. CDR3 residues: CASSWGSGGPRETQYF. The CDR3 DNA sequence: TGTGCCAGCAGCTGGGGTAGCGGGGGGCCAAGGGAGACCCAGTACTTC. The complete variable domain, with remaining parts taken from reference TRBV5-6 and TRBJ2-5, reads DAGVTQSPTHLIKTRGQQVTLRCSPKSGHDTVSWYQQALGQGPQFIFQYYEEEERQRGNFPDRFSGHQFPNYSSELNVNALLLGDSALYLCASSWGSGGPRETQYFGPGTRLLVL.

For the CDR3, the DNA is TGTGCCAGCAGCGACCGATATGGCTACACCTTC. This encodes CASSDRYGYTF. V is TRBV7-8 and J is TRBJ1-2; D gene uncertain. There are 11 residues in the CDR3. V was trimmed by 5 bases and J by 5 bases, leaving 6 bases between them. Germline-derived CDR1 and CDR2 are SGHVS and FQNEAQ.

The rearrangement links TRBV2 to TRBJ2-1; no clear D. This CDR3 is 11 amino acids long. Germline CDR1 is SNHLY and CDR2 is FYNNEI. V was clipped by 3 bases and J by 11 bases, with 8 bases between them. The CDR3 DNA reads TGTGCCAGCAGTGATGGTCTAAAGCAGTTCTTC. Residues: CASSDGLKQFF.

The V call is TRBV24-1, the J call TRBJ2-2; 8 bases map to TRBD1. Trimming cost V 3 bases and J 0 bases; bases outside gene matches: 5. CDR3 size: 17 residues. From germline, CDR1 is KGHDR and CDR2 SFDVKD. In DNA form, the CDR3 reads TGTGCCACCAGTGATCAGCGGACAGGGCCGAACACCGGGGAGCTGTTTTTT. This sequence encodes CATSDQRTGPNTGELFF.

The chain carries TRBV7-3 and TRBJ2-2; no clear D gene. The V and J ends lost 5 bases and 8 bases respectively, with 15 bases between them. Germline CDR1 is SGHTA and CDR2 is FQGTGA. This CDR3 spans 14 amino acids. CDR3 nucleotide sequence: TGTGCCAGCAGCCCAATGGGCTTAGGAGGGGAGCTGTTTTTT. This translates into CASSPMGLGGELFF.

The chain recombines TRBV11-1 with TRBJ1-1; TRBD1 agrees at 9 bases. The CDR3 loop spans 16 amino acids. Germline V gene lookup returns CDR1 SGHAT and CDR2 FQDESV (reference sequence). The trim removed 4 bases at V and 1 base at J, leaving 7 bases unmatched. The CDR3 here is CASSSGQGGRNTEAFF. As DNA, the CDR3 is TGTGCCAGCAGCTCGGGACAGGGAGGGAGGAACACTGAAGCTTTCTTT.

CDR3 region: CASSLGQMTPVYNEQFF. For the CDR3, the DNA is TGTGCCAGCAGCTTGGGGCAGATGACACCGGTTTACAATGAGCAGTTCTTC. The chain carries TRBV5-5 and TRBJ2-1; D uncertain. V was shortened by 0 bases and J by 4 bases, with 17 bases between the two germline ends. This CDR3 is built from 17 residues. The germline gives CDR1 SGHKS, CDR2 YYEKEE (reference sequence).

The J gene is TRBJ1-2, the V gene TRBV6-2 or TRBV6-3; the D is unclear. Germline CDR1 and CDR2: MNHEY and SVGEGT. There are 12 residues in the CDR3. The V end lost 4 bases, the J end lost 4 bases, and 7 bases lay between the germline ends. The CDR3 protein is CASSSGGYGYTF. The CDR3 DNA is TGTGCCAGCAGTTCAGGCGGCTATGGCTACACCTTC.